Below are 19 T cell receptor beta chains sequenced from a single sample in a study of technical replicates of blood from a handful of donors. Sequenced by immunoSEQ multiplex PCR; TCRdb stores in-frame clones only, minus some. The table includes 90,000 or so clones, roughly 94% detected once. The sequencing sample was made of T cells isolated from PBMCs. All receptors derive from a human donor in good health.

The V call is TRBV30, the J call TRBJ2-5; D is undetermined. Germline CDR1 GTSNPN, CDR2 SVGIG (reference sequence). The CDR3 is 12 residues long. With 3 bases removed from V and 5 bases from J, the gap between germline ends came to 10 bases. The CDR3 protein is CAWSARRETQYF. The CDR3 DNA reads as TGTGCCTGGAGCGCCCGTCGGGAGACCCAGTACTTC. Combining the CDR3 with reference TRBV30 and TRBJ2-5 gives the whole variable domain SQTIHQWPATLVQPVGSPLSLECTVEGTSNPNLYWYRQAAGRGLQLLFYSVGIGQISSEVPQNLSASRPQDRQFILSSKKLLLSDSGFYLCAWSARRETQYFGPGTRLLVL.

CDR3 coding DNA: TGTGCCAGCAGCTTAGGCGCCTTACAGGGTGCTGGAAACACCATATATTTT. It is translated as CASSLGALQGAGNTIYF. V is TRBV11-2 and J is TRBJ1-3; a weak D match, TRBD1 (6 bases). Trimming removed 1 base from V and 2 bases from J, with 15 bases in between. The CDR3 length is 17 residues. The germline CDR1 and CDR2 sequences are SGHAT and FQNNGV.

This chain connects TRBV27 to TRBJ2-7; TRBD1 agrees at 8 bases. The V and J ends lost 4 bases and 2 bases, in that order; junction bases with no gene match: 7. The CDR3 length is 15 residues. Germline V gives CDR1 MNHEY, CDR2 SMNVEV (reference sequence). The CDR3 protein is CASSYKDRDPYEQYF. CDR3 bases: TGTGCCAGCAGTTATAAGGACAGGGACCCCTACGAGCAGTACTTC.

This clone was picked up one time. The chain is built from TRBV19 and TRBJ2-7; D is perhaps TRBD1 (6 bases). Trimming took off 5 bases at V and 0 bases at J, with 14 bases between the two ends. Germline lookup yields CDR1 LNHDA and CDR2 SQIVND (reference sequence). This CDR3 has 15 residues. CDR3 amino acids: CASSLGTSTSYEQYF. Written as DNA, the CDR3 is TGTGCCAGTAGTCTCGGGACATCGACCTCCTACGAGCAGTACTTC.

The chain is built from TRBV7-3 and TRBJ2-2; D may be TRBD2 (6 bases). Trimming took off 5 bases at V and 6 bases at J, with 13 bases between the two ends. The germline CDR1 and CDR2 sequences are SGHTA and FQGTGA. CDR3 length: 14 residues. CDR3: CASSRAGIPGELFF. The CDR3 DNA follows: TGTGCCAGCAGCAGAGCGGGTATACCCGGGGAGCTGTTTTTT.

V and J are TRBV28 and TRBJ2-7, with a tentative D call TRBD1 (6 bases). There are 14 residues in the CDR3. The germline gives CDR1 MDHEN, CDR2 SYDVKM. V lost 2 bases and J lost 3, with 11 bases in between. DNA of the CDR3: TGTGCCAGCAGTTTACCAGGGGAGCGCTACGAGCAGTACTTC. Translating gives CASSLPGERYEQYF.

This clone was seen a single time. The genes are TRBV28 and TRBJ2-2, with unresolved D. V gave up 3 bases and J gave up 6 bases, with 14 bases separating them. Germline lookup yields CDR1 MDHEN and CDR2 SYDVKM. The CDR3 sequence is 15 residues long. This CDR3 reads CASSLVSRLAGELFF. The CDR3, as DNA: TGTGCCAGCAGTTTGGTCTCTAGATTAGCCGGGGAGCTGTTTTTT.

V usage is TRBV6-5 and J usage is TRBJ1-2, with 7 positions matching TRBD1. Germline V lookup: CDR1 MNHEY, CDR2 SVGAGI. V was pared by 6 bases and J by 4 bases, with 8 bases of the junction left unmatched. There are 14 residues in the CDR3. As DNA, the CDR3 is TGTGCCAGCAGCATTGACCGGGACAGCTATGGCTACACCTTC. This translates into CASSIDRDSYGYTF.

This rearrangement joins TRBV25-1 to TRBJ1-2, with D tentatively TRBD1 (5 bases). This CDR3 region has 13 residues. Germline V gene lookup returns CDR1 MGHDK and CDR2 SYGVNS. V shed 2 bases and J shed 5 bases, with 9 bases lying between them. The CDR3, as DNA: TGTGCCAGCAGTGAAGGGGCCCGTTATGGCTACACCTTC. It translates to CASSEGARYGYTF.

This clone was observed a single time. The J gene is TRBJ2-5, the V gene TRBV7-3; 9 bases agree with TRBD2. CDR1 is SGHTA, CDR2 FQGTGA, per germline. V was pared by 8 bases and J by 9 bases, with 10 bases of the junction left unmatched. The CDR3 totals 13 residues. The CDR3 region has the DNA TGTGCCAGCGGAAGGCGGGAGGGCGGGGCCCAGTACTTC. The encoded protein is CASGRREGGAQYF. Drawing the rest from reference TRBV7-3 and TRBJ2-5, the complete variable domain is GAGVSQTPSNKVTEKGKYVELRCDPISGHTALYWYRQSLGQGPEFLIYFQGTGAADDSGLPNDRFFAVRPEGSVSTLKIQRTERGDSAVYLCASGRREGGAQYFGPGTRLLVL.

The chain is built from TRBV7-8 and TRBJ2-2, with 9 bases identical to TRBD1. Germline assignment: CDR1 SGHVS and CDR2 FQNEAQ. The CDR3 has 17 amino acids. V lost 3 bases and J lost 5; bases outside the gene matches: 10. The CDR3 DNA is TGTGCCAGCAGCTTCAACAGGGGGCTGTATAAAACCGGGGAGCTGTTTTTT. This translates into CASSFNRGLYKTGELFF.

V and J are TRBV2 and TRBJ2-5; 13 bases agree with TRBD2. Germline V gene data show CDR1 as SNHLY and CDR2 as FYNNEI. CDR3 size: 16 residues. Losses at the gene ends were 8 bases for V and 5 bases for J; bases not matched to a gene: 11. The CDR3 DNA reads TGTGCCAGCCCTATGACGACTAGCGGGAGGAGTGAGACCCAGTACTTC. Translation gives CASPMTTSGRSETQYF.

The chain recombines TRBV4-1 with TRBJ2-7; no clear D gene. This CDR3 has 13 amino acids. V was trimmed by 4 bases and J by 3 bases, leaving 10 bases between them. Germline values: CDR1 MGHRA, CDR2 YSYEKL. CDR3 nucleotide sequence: TGCGCCAGCAGCCCAATCTACAGCTACGAGCAGTACTTC. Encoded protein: CASSPIYSYEQYF.

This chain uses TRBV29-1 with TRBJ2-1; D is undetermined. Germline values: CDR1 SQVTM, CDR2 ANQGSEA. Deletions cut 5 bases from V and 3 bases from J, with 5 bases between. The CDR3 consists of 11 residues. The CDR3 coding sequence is TGCAGCGTTAGGAGCTACAATGAGCAGTTCTTC. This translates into CSVRSYNEQFF.

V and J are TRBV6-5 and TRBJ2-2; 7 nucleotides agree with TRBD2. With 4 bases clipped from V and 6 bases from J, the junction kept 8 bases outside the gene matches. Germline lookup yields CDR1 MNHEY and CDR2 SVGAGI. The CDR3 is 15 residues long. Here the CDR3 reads CASSLAGLDPGELFF. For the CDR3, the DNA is TGTGCCAGCAGTTTAGCGGGCCTTGATCCCGGGGAGCTGTTTTTT.

The CDR3 is CASSLGSGRDNEQFF. In DNA, the CDR3 is TGTGCCAGCAGCTTAGGTAGCGGGAGGGACAATGAGCAGTTCTTC. V is TRBV5-8 and J is TRBJ2-1, with 11 bases that match TRBD2. The germline V gene encodes CDR1 SGHTS and CDR2 YDEGEE. This CDR3 region has 15 residues. With V trimmed by 2 bases and J by 5 bases, 3 bases remained unmatched.

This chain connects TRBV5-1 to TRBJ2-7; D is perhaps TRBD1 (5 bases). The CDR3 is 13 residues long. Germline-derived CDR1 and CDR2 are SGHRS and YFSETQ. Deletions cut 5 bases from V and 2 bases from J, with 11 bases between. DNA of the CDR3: TGCGCCAGCAGGACAGACGGGCCCTACGAGCAGTACTTC. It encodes CASRTDGPYEQYF.

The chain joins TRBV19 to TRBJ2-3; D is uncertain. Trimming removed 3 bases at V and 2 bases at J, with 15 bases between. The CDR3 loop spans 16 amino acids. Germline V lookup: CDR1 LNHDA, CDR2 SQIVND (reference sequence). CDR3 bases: TGTGCCAGTAGTATCCAAGTTAAGCGCCCCACAGATACGCAGTATTTT. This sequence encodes CASSIQVKRPTDTQYF.

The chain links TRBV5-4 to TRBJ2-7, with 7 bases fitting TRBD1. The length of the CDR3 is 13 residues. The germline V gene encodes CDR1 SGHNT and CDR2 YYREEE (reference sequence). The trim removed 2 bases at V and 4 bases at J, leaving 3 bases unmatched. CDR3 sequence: CASSLLQGYEQYF. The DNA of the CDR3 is TGTGCCAGCAGCTTACTACAGGGGTACGAGCAGTACTTC.